The 22 T cell receptor beta chains below come from one sample, sequenced in a study of circulating tumor DNA in untreated peripheral T-cell lymphoma. Only in-frame clones appear in the TCRdb table, and some are missing; sequencing was by immunoSEQ multiplex PCR. The data hold approximately 1,300 clones, with about 70% observed a single time. Sample: cell-free DNA from blood serum. These receptor sequences come from a human donor with peripheral T-cell lymphoma.

The chain joins TRBV18 to TRBJ2-7; TRBD1 matches 9 bases. This CDR3 comprises 16 residues. Germline-derived CDR1 and CDR2 are KGHSH and LQKENI. V was clipped by 0 bases and J by 1 base; unmatched bases: 4. CDR3 amino acids: CASSPPGQGTSYEQYF. The CDR3 DNA sequence: TGTGCCAGCTCACCACCGGGACAGGGAACTTCCTACGAGCAGTACTTC.

The chain links TRBV20-1 to TRBJ1-3; no firm D call. The CDR3 extends over 11 amino acids. Trimming stripped 4 bases from V and 7 bases from J, with 8 bases between. CDR1 is DFQATT and CDR2 is SNEGSKA in the germline V gene (reference sequence). The CDR3 DNA reads TGCAGTGCTATCCTCGACAACACCATATATTTT. This codes for CSAILDNTIYF.

The chain recombines TRBV4-1 with TRBJ2-5, with TRBD2 matching over 8 bases. V lost 1 base to trimming and J lost 3 bases; unmatched junction nucleotides: 4. Per the germline V gene, CDR1 is MGHRA and CDR2 is YSYEKL. The CDR3 is 15 residues long. The CDR3 DNA is TGCGCCAGCAGCCAAGTAGCGGGGTCGAAAGAGACCCAGTACTTC. Translating it yields CASSQVAGSKETQYF.

This clone was counted a single time. The V and J genes are TRBV18 and TRBJ1-5; D ambiguous. The CDR3 is made up of 13 amino acids. V lost 8 bases, J lost 1 base, and 9 bases lay in between. Germline-derived CDR1 and CDR2 are KGHSH and LQKENI. DNA of the CDR3: TGTGCCAGCCAAGAGGACAGCAATCAGCCCCAGCATTTT. This sequence encodes CASQEDSNQPQHF. The full variable domain, rest sourced from reference TRBV18 and TRBJ1-5, is NAGVMQNPRHLVRRRGQEARLRCSPMKGHSHVYWYRQLPEEGLKFMVYLQKENIIDESGMPKERFSAEFPKEGPSILRIQQVVRGDSAAYFCASQEDSNQPQHFGDGTRLSIL.

The chain is built from TRBV6-5 and TRBJ2-4; tentative D call: TRBD1 (5 bases). This CDR3 region has 15 residues. CDR1 MNHEY and CDR2 SVGAGI come from the germline V gene. Trimming left V 0 bases short and J 8 bases short, with 14 bases between. CDR3 nucleotides: TGTGCCAGCAGTTACTCGACAGCTGACGTGGACATTCAGTACTTC. Encoded protein: CASSYSTADVDIQYF.

V usage is TRBV5-6 and J usage is TRBJ2-7; 10 nucleotides line up with TRBD1. Trimming removed 4 bases from V and 0 bases from J; junction bases left unmatched: 10. The CDR3 has 17 amino acids. In germline, CDR1 is SGHDT, CDR2 YYEEEE. The CDR3 loop is CASSKGQGLTPSYEQYF. DNA of the CDR3: TGTGCCAGCAGCAAGGGACAGGGGCTAACTCCCTCCTACGAGCAGTACTTC.

V usage is TRBV5-6 and J usage is TRBJ2-7; D is uncertain. CDR3 length: 15 amino acids. V lost 0 bases to trimming and J lost 0 bases, with 10 bases between them. Germline-derived CDR1 and CDR2 are SGHDT and YYEEEE. This CDR3 is CASSLDRYPSYEQYF. The CDR3 DNA sequence: TGTGCCAGCAGCTTGGACAGATACCCCTCCTACGAGCAGTACTTC.

The J gene is TRBJ2-3, the V gene TRBV28, with D unclear. The CDR3 contains 17 residues. Looked up from germline, CDR1 is MDHEN and CDR2 is SYDVKM. Between the trimmed V and J ends, which lost 3 bases and 2 bases, there was a span of 18 bases. The CDR3 nucleotides are TGTGCCAGCAGTTTCCTCCAGGCCATAAGCCTCACAGATACGCAGTATTTT. It codes for CASSFLQAISLTDTQYF.

The chain combines TRBV5-4 with TRBJ2-7; 12 nucleotides align to TRBD2. The CDR3 is made up of 15 amino acids. Germline CDR1 SGHNT, CDR2 YYREEE (reference sequence). V lost 4 bases and J lost 6; bases outside the gene matches: 8. The CDR3 nucleotides read TGTGCCAGCAGCCCGACTAGCGGGGGAGGTGTCGAGCAGTACTTC. Translating gives CASSPTSGGGVEQYF.

The DNA for the CDR3 is TGTGCCAGCAGCCTCCCCCGCGACAGGGGCGTTAGCTACACCTTC. Amino acid sequence: CASSLPRDRGVSYTF. The chain couples TRBV4-2 to TRBJ1-2; 8 bases map to TRBD1. The germline V gene encodes CDR1 LGHNA and CDR2 YNFKEQ. Losses at the gene ends were 4 bases for V and 9 bases for J; bases not matched to a gene: 13. This CDR3 spans 15 amino acids.

The rearrangement links TRBV4-1 to TRBJ2-1, with 7 bases fitting TRBD1. V lost 4 bases, J lost 5 bases, and 14 bases stayed unmatched. The CDR3 has 17 amino acids. The germline CDR1 and CDR2 sequences are MGHRA and YSYEKL. In DNA, the CDR3 is TGCGCCAGCAGCCCAAGATCGTCAGGGGGAGAACACAATGAGCAGTTCTTC. Translating it yields CASSPRSSGGEHNEQFF.

This clone has only a few counts. The rearrangement joins TRBV10-1 to TRBJ2-2, with D hard to call. With 2 bases removed from V and 6 bases from J, the gap between germline ends came to 13 bases. CDR3 length: 15 amino acids. Germline V gives CDR1 WNHNN, CDR2 SYGVQD (reference sequence). CDR3 sequence: CASSETLEMPGELFF. The CDR3 region has the DNA TGCGCCAGCAGTGAGACGCTCGAAATGCCCGGGGAGCTGTTTTTT.

CDR3 residues: CASSPGTGGFHEQYF. The CDR3 region has the DNA TGTGCCAGCAGCCCCGGGACAGGGGGCTTCCACGAGCAGTACTTC. The gene calls are TRBV5-6 and TRBJ2-7; 12 bases agree with TRBD1. The CDR3 runs 15 residues. The J segment lost 5 bases and the V segment lost 4 bases, leaving 7 bases of the junction unmatched. The V gene's germline CDR1 is SGHDT and CDR2 YYEEEE. Complete variable domain (other parts from reference TRBV5-6 and TRBJ2-7): DAGVTQSPTHLIKTRGQQVTLRCSPKSGHDTVSWYQQALGQGPQFIFQYYEEEERQRGNFPDRFSGHQFPNYSSELNVNALLLGDSALYLCASSPGTGGFHEQYFGPGTRLTVT.

This chain joins TRBV4-1 and TRBJ1-2; perhaps TRBD1 as D (6 bases). Trimming removed 1 base from V and 10 bases from J, with 10 bases in between. The length of the CDR3 is 12 residues. Germline CDR1 and CDR2: MGHRA and YSYEKL. The CDR3 coding sequence is TGCGCCAGCAGCCAAGTCACAGGGCACTACACCTTC. Residues: CASSQVTGHYTF.

Judged by abundance, this clone is large. The chain joins TRBV30 to TRBJ2-3; D gene unclear. Trimming pared 1 base from V and 1 base from J, leaving 9 bases between. From germline, CDR1 is GTSNPN and CDR2 SVGIG (reference sequence). The CDR3 loop spans 14 amino acids. CDR3: CAWSGLWGTDTQYF. CDR3 DNA: TGTGCCTGGAGTGGGTTATGGGGCACAGATACGCAGTATTTT. Based on the CDR3 plus reference TRBV30 and TRBJ2-3, the full variable domain is SQTIHQWPATLVQPVGSPLSLECTVEGTSNPNLYWYRQAAGRGLQLLFYSVGIGQISSEVPQNLSASRPQDRQFILSSKKLLLSDSGFYLCAWSGLWGTDTQYFGPGTRLTVL.

This chain connects TRBV12-2 to TRBJ2-5; TRBD2 is the table's D call, not checked against the DNA. TRBV12-2 is annotated as a pseudogene. The CDR3 is made up of 14 amino acids. CDR3 amino acids: CASRRTSGGETQYF. For the CDR3, the DNA is TGTGCAAGTCGCCGTACTAGCGGGGGAGAGACCCAGTACTTC.

This chain connects TRBV5-6 to TRBJ2-3; 9 bases map to TRBD1. Per germline, CDR1 SGHDT and CDR2 YYEEEE. V gave up 4 bases and J gave up 1 base; unmatched junction bases: 7. This CDR3 has 16 amino acids. The CDR3 DNA is TGTGCCAGCAGCGCGGGACAGGGCTTTGGCACAGATACGCAGTATTTT. It codes for CASSAGQGFGTDTQYF.

A few counts support this clone. The chain has TRBV2 and TRBJ2-7; D gene unclear. V dropped 8 bases and J dropped 1 base, with 9 bases sitting between them. The CDR3 sequence is 12 residues long. CDR1 is SNHLY, CDR2 FYNNEI, per germline. The CDR3 reads CASSPTSYEQYF. CDR3 in DNA: TGTGCCAGCTCACCAACTTCCTACGAGCAGTACTTC.

This chain connects TRBV9 to TRBJ1-3; 10 nucleotides agree with TRBD1. Trimming cost V 0 bases and J 0 bases; bases outside gene matches: 6. Germline V gene sequence: CDR1 SGDLS, CDR2 YYNGEE. CDR3 length: 18 amino acids. CDR3 in amino acids: CASSVAPTGGISGNTIYF. The CDR3 nucleotides are TGTGCCAGCAGCGTAGCCCCGACAGGGGGCATCTCTGGAAACACCATATATTTT.

In its sample, this clone was seen a few times. CDR3 region: CALGPLNTEAFF. The CDR3 DNA sequence: TGTGCCCTCGGACCCTTGAACACTGAAGCTTTCTTT. J is TRBJ1-1 and V is TRBV30, with D hard to call. The CDR3 sequence is 12 residues long. Trimming pared 8 bases from V and 0 bases from J, leaving 10 bases between. Germline V gene lookup returns CDR1 GTSNPN and CDR2 SVGIG (reference sequence).

This clone was counted a single time. The CDR3 DNA reads TGCGCCAGCAGCCAAGGGTGGAGCCTCGACGAGCAGTACTTC. Translation gives CASSQGWSLDEQYF. The J gene is TRBJ2-7, the V gene TRBV4-1; unclear D gene. Germline CDR1 reads MGHRA; CDR2 reads YSYEKL. V was pared by 1 base and J by 5 bases, with 12 bases between. The CDR3 runs to 14 residues.

This clone was recorded once. The chain recombines TRBV18 with TRBJ2-4; no clear D gene. This CDR3 spans 15 amino acids. Germline V CDR1 and CDR2: KGHSH, LQKENI. The V and J ends lost 1 base and 0 bases respectively, with 7 bases between them. This CDR3 reads CASSPRETAKNIQYF. The CDR3 coding sequence is TGTGCCAGCTCACCACGGGAAACAGCCAAAAACATTCAGTACTTC.